Included here is one T cell receptor (beta chain) sequence, with context. As yet, its antigen is unknown. Aged about 6 to 95, donors were systemically healthy Caucasians from Russia. Together with a sample-barcoded 5' primer, a J-beta primer mix was included in a second PCR lasting roughly 6 to 12 cycles. TCRdb re-analysed the 5' RACE reads in MiXCR, keeping a single row per CDR3 protein. The data show about 1.5 million distinct CDR3 sequences, 42% seen once. This specimen belongs to a study of blood T cells in healthy people across ages. For the study at large: Capturing about one barcoded beta molecule per two T cells was achieved by template switching. Study-wide points: While age rose, TCR beta diversity per million T cells dropped in a roughly linear way. Both higher diversity and more naive CD4+ cells marked long-lived donors when set against aged donors.

Trimming took 0 bases from V and 7 from J, leaving 10 bases between them. The length of the CDR3 is 14 residues. Germline V CDR1 and CDR2: MNHEY, SVGEGT. Sequencing used blood. The chain combines TRBV6-2 or TRBV6-3 with TRBJ2-1; D is uncertain. This receptor was taken from a woman under 30 in good health. The CDR3 nucleotides read TGTGCCAGCAGTTACTCGAGTTCCCGGAATGAGCAGTTCTTC. It specifies CASSYSSSRNEQFF.